The 21 T cell receptor beta chains below were found in one sample sequenced in a study of T-cell reconstitution after alpha-beta-depleted transplantation in children. During its preparation, the TCRbeta library received unique molecular identifiers. TCRdb fed the PCR reads into MiXCR, producing one record per CDR3 protein. The sample lists tens of thousands of distinct CDR3 sequences; roughly 6.6% were seen once. The sample was PBMCs from the stem cell graft donor, taken from the stem cell graft. Source of these receptors: a human donor who donated a stem cell graft to a child with acute lymphoblastic leukemia.

This clonotype appeared many times. V gene TRBV13 combines with J gene TRBJ2-1; D is ambiguous. CDR3 length: 15 amino acids. Trimming took off 2 bases at V and 1 base at J, with 9 bases between the two ends. Germline V lookup: CDR1 PRHDT, CDR2 FYEKMQ (reference sequence). In nucleotides, the CDR3 is TGTGCCAGCAGCTTACGGCGCCCATCCTACAATGAGCAGTTCTTC. Protein product: CASSLRRPSYNEQFF.

This clonotype was counted at least ten times. J is TRBJ2-5 and V is TRBV6-5; 9 nucleotides align to TRBD2. The CDR3 has 17 amino acids. V trimming: 5 bases; J trimming: 4 bases; junction bases outside the gene matches: 14. Germline CDR1 reads MNHEY; CDR2 reads SVGAGI. The CDR3 loop is CASSPLRSGGMLETQYF. CDR3 bases: TGTGCCAGCAGTCCCTTGAGGAGCGGGGGGATGTTAGAGACCCAGTACTTC.

This clonotype was seen many times. The V call is TRBV2, the J call TRBJ2-5; D is possibly TRBD1 or TRBD2 (5 bases each). This CDR3 contains 12 residues. Germline CDR1 is SNHLY and CDR2 is FYNNEI. The V end lost 7 bases, the J end lost 4 bases, and 10 bases lay between the germline ends. The CDR3 loop is CASIGGRETQYF. CDR3 bases: TGTGCCAGCATTGGGGGAAGAGAGACCCAGTACTTC.

This clonotype occurred many times. The chain has TRBV7-2 and TRBJ2-7; a possible D gene is TRBD1 (7 bases). In germline, CDR1 is SGHTA, CDR2 FQGNSA. The CDR3 has 14 amino acids. Trimming left V 1 base short and J 7 bases short, with 14 bases between. CDR3 region: CASSLVTGAGEQYF. For the CDR3, the DNA is TGTGCCAGCAGCTTAGTCACAGGGGCGGGGGAGCAGTACTTC.

This clonotype appeared many times. Its ends do not fully match the called genes, so a read error is possible. This chain joins TRBV29-1 and TRBJ2-7; D is possibly TRBD1 or TRBD2 (5 bases each). The CDR3 runs 10 residues. Germline V gene data show CDR1 as SQVTM and CDR2 as ANQGSEA. CDR3 in DNA: TGCAGCGTTGAACAGGGAGAGCGGTACTTC. Its translation is CSVEQGERYF.

This clonotype came up many times. The chain is built from TRBV2 and TRBJ1-1; D uncertain. V lost 8 bases, J lost 0 bases, and 13 bases lay in between. Germline lookup yields CDR1 SNHLY and CDR2 FYNNEI. This CDR3 is 14 amino acids long. The CDR3 reads CASHPLAVNTEAFF. The CDR3 nucleotides are TGTGCCAGCCATCCCCTAGCCGTGAACACTGAAGCTTTCTTT.

The chain joins TRBV2 to TRBJ1-6; D unresolved. V lost 6 bases to trimming and J lost 10 bases, with 10 bases between them. Germline V CDR1 and CDR2: SNHLY, FYNNEI. This CDR3 region has 12 residues. The CDR3 loop reads CASSQQISPLHF. CDR3 bases: TGTGCCAGCAGCCAACAGATCTCACCCCTCCACTTT.

This clonotype has a count of ten or more. V is TRBV29-1 and J is TRBJ2-2; no firm D call. The CDR3 spans 12 residues. V lost 3 bases, J lost 6 bases, and 8 bases lay in between. The germline V gene encodes CDR1 SQVTM and CDR2 ANQGSEA. Here the CDR3 DNA reads TGCAGCGTTGAGGAAAATCCCGGGGAGCTGTTTTTT. Translation: CSVEENPGELFF.

This clonotype was seen at least ten times. This rearrangement joins TRBV25-1 to TRBJ2-2; D is uncertain. V dropped 2 bases and J dropped 3 bases, with 10 bases sitting between them. CDR3 size: 15 residues. The germline gives CDR1 MGHDK, CDR2 SYGVNS. In DNA form, the CDR3 reads TGTGCCAGCAGTGAAACCGAAAAAGACACCGGGGAGCTGTTTTTT. Translating it yields CASSETEKDTGELFF.

The chain links TRBV3-1 to TRBJ1-5; perhaps TRBD1 as D (5 bases). This CDR3 region has 13 residues. Germline assignment: CDR1 LGHDT and CDR2 YNNKEL (reference sequence). The germline V and J ends were trimmed by 0 bases and 7 bases, with 7 bases remaining between them. In DNA, the CDR3 is TGTGCCAGCAGCCAAGAAGCAGGGCAGCCCCAGCATTTT. Its protein is CASSQEAGQPQHF.

This clonotype was counted many times. V usage is TRBV5-1 and J usage is TRBJ2-7; D is perhaps TRBD1 or TRBD2 (6 bases each). CDR1 and CDR2 from the germline V gene are SGHRS and YFSETQ. The CDR3 runs 13 residues. V dropped 1 base and J dropped 7 bases, with 12 bases sitting between them. CDR3 protein: CASSLRGALEQYF. In nucleotides, the CDR3 is TGCGCCAGCAGCTTGAGGGGGGCCTTAGAGCAGTACTTC. The full variable domain, rest sourced from reference TRBV5-1 and TRBJ2-7, is KAGVTQTPRYLIKTRGQQVTLSCSPISGHRSVSWYQQTPGQGLQFLFEYFSETQRNKGNFPGRFSGRQFSNSRSEMNVSTLELGDSALYLCASSLRGALEQYFGPGTRLTVT.

This clonotype was counted many times. This rearrangement joins TRBV6-5 to TRBJ2-1; 9 bases agree with TRBD2. The J segment lost 7 bases and the V segment lost 7 bases, leaving 8 bases of the junction unmatched. The CDR3 length is 14 residues. The germline V gene has CDR1 MNHEY and CDR2 SVGAGI. The CDR3 loop is CASTGGGAQNEQFF. The CDR3 DNA is TGTGCCAGCACGGGCGGGGGGGCGCAAAATGAGCAGTTCTTC.

V gene TRBV12-3 or TRBV12-4 combines with J gene TRBJ2-7; the match to TRBD2 covers 10 bases. Trimming removed 5 bases from V and 3 bases from J; junction bases left unmatched: 10. There are 16 residues in the CDR3. In DNA, the CDR3 is TGTGCCAGCAGTCGACTGTGGACTAGCGGTTACTACGAGCAGTACTTC. It encodes CASSRLWTSGYYEQYF.

The chain is built from TRBV21-1 and TRBJ2-7; no check of the table's D call, TRBD1, against the DNA was made. TRBV21-1 is flagged as a pseudogene. There are 16 residues in the CDR3. The CDR3 nucleotides are TGTGCCAGCAGCTCCAGACAGGGTGGGCCCTCCTACGAGCAGTACTTC. This sequence encodes CASSSRQGGPSYEQYF.

This sequence joins TRBV6-4 and TRBJ1-1; 7 nucleotides align to TRBD1. V gave up 10 bases and J gave up 3 bases; unmatched junction bases: 8. Germline-derived CDR1 and CDR2 are MRHNA and SNTAGT. This CDR3 spans 13 amino acids. The CDR3 protein is CATRDRVHTEAFF. CDR3 nucleotide sequence: TGTGCCACCCGGGACAGAGTTCACACTGAAGCTTTCTTT.

This clonotype was seen repeatedly, ten times or more. The V call is TRBV12-3 or TRBV12-4, the J call TRBJ2-1, with D uncertain. V lost 5 bases to trimming and J lost 10 bases, with 12 bases between them. This CDR3 spans 12 amino acids. The DNA for the CDR3 is TGTGCCAGCAGTCCTCTAACAGAAGAGCAGTTCTTC. The encoded protein is CASSPLTEEQFF.

This clonotype was detected ten times or more. The chain links TRBV3-1 to TRBJ2-3; no clear D. The CDR3 runs to 15 residues. Trimming stripped 1 base from V and 3 bases from J, with 11 bases between. Germline assignment: CDR1 LGHDT and CDR2 YNNKEL (reference sequence). The CDR3 protein is CASSQGPLPTDTQYF. In nucleotides, the CDR3 is TGTGCCAGCAGCCAAGGACCCCTACCTACAGATACGCAGTATTTT.

A few counts support this clonotype. CDR3 DNA: TGTGCCAGCAGCCCCTACAGGGTCGGCACTGAAGCTTTCTTT. This encodes CASSPYRVGTEAFF. This sequence joins TRBV7-9 and TRBJ1-1; D is possibly TRBD1 (6 bases). This CDR3 comprises 14 residues. Germline V lookup: CDR1 SEHNR, CDR2 FQNEAQ (reference sequence). V lost 5 bases, J lost 4 bases, and 14 bases lay in between. Based on the CDR3 plus reference TRBV7-9 and TRBJ1-1, the full variable domain is DTGVSQNPRHKITKRGQNVTFRCDPISEHNRLYWYRQTLGQGPEFLTYFQNEAQLEKSRLLSDRFSAERPKGSFSTLEIQRTEQGDSAMYLCASSPYRVGTEAFFGQGTRLTVV.

This clonotype showed up just a few times. The J gene is TRBJ2-2, the V gene TRBV6-5; D is unclear. Germline CDR1 and CDR2: MNHEY and SVGAGI. The germline V and J ends were trimmed by 7 bases and 4 bases, with 16 bases remaining between them. The CDR3 contains 15 residues. The CDR3 reads CASILDTSPTGELFF. The CDR3 DNA reads TGTGCCAGCATTTTAGACACGTCCCCCACCGGGGAGCTGTTTTTT.

This clonotype was observed many times. This chain joins TRBV20-1 and TRBJ1-1; D unresolved. Trimming removed 5 bases at V and 1 base at J, with 8 bases between. The CDR3 consists of 12 residues. Per the germline V gene, CDR1 is DFQATT and CDR2 is SNEGSKA (reference sequence). The DNA of the CDR3 is TGCAGTGCTCTATCCCCGAACACTGAAGCTTTCTTT. It specifies CSALSPNTEAFF.

This clonotype was seen ten or more times. At one end the junction does not follow the germline gene, possibly because of a read error. The rearrangement uses TRBV5-1 and TRBJ2-1; 10 bases agree with TRBD2. Germline loops: CDR1 SGHRS, CDR2 YFSETQ. The length of the CDR3 is 18 residues. This CDR3 is CASSQPSSGRATSNDQFF. Here the CDR3 DNA reads TGCGCCAGCAGCCAACCTTCCAGCGGGAGGGCTACTAGCAATGATCAGTTCTTC.